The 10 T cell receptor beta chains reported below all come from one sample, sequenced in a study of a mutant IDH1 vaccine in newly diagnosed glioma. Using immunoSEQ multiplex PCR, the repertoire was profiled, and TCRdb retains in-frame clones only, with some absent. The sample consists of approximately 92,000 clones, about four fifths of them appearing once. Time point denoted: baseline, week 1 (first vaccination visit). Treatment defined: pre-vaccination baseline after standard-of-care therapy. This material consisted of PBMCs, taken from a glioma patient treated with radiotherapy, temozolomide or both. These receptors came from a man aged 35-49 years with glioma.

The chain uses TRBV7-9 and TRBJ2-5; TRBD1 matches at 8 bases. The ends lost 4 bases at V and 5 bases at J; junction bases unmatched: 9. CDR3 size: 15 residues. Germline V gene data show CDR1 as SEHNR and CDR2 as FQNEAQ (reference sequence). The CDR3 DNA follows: TGTGCCAGCAGCTCCCAGGGGGCCGCCGAGGAGACCCAGTACTTC. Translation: CASSSQGAAEETQYF.

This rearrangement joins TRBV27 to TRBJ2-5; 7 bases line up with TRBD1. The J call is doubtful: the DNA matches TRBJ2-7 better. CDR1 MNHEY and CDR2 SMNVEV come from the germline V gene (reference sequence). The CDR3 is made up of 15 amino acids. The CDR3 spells CASSASTGRGYEQYF. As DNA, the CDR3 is TGTGCCAGCAGTGCCTCGACAGGGCGAGGCTACGAGCAGTACTTC.

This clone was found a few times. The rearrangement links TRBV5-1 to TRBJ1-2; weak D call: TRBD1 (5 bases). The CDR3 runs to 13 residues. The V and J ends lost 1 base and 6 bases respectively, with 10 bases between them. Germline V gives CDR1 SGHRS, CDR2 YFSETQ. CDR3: CASSLTGENGYTF. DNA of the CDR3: TGCGCCAGCAGCTTGACAGGAGAAAATGGCTACACCTTC.

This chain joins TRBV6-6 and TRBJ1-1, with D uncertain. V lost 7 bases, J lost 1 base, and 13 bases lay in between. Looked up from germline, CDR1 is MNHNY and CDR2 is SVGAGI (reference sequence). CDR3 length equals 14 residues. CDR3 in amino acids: CASTPAAANTEAFF. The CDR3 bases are TGTGCCAGCACCCCTGCCGCGGCGAACACTGAAGCTTTCTTT.

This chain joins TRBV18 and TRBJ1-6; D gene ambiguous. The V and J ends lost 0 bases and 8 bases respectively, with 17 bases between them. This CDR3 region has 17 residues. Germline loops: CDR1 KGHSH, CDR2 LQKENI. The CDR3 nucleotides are TGTGCCAGCTCACCACCGGCGGGCCTGGGTGGAGATTCACCCCTCCACTTT. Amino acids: CASSPPAGLGGDSPLHF.

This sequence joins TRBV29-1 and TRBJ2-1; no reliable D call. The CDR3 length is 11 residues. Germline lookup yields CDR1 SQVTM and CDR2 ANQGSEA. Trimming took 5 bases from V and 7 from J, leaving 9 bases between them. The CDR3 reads CSVTQGNEQFF. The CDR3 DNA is TGCAGCGTTACCCAAGGGAATGAGCAGTTCTTC.

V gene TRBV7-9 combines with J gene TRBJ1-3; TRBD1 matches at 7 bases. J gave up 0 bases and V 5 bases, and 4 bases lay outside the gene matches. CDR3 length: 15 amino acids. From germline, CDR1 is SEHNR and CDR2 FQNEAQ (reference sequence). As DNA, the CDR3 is TGTGCCAGCAGCCCAGGGACAGCCTCTGGAAACACCATATATTTT. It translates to CASSPGTASGNTIYF.

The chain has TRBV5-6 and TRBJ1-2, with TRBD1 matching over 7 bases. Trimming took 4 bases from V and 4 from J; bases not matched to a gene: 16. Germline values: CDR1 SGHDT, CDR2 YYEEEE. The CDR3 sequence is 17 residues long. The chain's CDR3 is CASSAESGQSLIYGYTF. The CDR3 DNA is TGTGCCAGCAGCGCGGAGTCGGGACAGAGTCTTATCTATGGCTACACCTTC.

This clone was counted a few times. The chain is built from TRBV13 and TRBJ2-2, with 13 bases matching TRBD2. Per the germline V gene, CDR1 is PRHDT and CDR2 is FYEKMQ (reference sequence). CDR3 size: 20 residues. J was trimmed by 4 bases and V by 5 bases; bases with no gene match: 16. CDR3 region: CASSRYRRTSGRGVTGELFF. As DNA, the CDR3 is TGTGCCAGCAGCCGCTACCGGAGGACTAGCGGGAGAGGGGTCACCGGGGAGCTGTTTTTT.

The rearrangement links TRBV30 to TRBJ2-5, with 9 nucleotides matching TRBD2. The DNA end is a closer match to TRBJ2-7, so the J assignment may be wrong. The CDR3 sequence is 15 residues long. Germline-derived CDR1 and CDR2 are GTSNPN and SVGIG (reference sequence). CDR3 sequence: CAWSGSGRSSYEQYF. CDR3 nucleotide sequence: TGTGCCTGGAGTGGTAGCGGGAGAAGCTCCTACGAGCAGTACTTC.